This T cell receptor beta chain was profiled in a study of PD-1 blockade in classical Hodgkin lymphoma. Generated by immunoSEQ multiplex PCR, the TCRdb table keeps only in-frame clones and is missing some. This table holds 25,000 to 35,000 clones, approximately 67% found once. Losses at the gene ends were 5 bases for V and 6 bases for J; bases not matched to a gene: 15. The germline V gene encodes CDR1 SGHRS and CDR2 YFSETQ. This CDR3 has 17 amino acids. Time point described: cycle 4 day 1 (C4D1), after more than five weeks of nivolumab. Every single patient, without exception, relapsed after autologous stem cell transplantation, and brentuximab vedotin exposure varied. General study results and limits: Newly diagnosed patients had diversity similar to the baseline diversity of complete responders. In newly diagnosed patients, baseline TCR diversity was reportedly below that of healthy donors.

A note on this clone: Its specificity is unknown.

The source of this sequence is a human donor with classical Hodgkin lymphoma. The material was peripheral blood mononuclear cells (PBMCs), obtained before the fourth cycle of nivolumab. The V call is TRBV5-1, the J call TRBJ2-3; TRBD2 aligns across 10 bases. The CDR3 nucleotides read TGCGCCAGCAGACCGGGACTAGCGCCTTATGGGGGGGATACGCAGTATTTT. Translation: CASRPGLAPYGGDTQYF. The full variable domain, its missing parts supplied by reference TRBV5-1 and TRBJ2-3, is KAGVTQTPRYLIKTRGQQVTLSCSPISGHRSVSWYQQTPGQGLQFLFEYFSETQRNKGNFPGRFSGRQFSNSRSEMNVSTLELGDSALYLCASRPGLAPYGGDTQYFGPGTRLTVL.